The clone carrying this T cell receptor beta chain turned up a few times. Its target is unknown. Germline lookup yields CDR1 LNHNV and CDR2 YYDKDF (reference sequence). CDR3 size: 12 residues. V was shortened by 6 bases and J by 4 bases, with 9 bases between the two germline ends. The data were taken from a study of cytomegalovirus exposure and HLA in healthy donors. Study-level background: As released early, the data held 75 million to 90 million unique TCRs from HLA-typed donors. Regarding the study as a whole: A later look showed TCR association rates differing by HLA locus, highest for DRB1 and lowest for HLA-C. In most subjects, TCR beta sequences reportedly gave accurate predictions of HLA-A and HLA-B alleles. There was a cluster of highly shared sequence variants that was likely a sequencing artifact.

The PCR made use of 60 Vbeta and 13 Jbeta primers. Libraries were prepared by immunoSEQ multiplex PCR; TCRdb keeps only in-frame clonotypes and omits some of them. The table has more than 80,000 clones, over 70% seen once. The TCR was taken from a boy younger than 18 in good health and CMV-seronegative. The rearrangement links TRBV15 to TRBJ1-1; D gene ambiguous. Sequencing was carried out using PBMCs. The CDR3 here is CATRRAGTEAFF. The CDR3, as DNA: TGTGCCACCAGGAGGGCCGGCACTGAAGCTTTCTTT.